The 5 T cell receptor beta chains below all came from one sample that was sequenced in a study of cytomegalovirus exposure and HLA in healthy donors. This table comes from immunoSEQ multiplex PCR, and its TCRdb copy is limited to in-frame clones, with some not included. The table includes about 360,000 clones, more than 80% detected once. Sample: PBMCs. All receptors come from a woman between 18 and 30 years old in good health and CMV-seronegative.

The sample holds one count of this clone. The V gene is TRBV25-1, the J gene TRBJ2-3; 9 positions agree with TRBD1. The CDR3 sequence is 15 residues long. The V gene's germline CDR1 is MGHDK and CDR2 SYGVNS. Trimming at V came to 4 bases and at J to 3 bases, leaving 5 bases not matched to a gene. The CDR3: CASSAQGARTDTQYF. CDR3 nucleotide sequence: TGTGCCAGCAGTGCACAGGGGGCTAGGACAGATACGCAGTATTTT.

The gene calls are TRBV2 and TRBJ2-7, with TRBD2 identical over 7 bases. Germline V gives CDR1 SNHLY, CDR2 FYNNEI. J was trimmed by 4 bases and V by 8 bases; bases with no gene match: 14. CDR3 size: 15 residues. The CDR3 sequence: CASRGYASGVYEQYF. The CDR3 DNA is TGTGCCAGCCGGGGTTATGCTAGCGGAGTTTACGAGCAGTACTTC.

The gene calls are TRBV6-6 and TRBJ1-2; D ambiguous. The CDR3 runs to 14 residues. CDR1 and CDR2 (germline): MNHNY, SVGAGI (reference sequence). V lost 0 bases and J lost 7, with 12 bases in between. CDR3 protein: CASSYSGLSSGYTF. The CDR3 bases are TGTGCCAGCAGTTACTCCGGACTCTCGTCTGGCTACACCTTC.

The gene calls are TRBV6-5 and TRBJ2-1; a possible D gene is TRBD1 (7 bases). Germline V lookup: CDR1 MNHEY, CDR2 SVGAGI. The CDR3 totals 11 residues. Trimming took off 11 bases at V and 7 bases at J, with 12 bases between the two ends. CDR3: CAVPGGNEQFF. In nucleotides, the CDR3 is TGTGCCGTGCCAGGGGGGAATGAGCAGTTCTTC.

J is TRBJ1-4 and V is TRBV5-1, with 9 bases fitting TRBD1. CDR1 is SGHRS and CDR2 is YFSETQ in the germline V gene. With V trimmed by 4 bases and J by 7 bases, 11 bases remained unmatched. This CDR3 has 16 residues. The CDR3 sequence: CASSPGDRDAFEKLFF. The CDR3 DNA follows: TGCGCCAGCAGCCCGGGGGACAGGGATGCATTTGAAAAACTGTTTTTT. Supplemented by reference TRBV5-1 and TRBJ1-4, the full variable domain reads KAGVTQTPRYLIKTRGQQVTLSCSPISGHRSVSWYQQTPGQGLQFLFEYFSETQRNKGNFPGRFSGRQFSNSRSEMNVSTLELGDSALYLCASSPGDRDAFEKLFFGSGTQLSVL.